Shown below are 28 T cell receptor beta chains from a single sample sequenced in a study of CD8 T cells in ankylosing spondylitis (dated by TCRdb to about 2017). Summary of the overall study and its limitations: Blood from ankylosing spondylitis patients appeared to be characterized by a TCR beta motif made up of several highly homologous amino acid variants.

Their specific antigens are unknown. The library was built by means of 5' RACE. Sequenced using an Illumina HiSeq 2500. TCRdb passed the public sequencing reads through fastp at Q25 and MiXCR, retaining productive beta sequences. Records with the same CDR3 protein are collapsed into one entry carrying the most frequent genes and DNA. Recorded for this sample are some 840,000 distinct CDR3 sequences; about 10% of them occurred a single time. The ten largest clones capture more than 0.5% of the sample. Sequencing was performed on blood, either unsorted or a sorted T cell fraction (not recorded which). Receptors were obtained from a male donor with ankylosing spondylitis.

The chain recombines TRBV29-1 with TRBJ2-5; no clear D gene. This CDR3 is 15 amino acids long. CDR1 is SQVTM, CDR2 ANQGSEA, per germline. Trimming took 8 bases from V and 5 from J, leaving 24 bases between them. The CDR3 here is CSFALPGGLGETQYF. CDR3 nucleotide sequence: TGCAGCTTCGCGCTCCCCGGCGGCCTCGGTGAGACCCAGTACTTC.

The CDR3 loop reads CASGGQFRTEAFF. As DNA, the CDR3 is TGTGCCAGCGGGGGACAGTTCCGAACTGAAGCTTTCTTT. The chain is built from TRBV2 and TRBJ1-1, with TRBD1 identical over 7 bases. This CDR3 has 13 residues. Per the germline V gene, CDR1 is SNHLY and CDR2 is FYNNEI. The V and J ends lost 8 bases and 5 bases, in that order; junction bases with no gene match: 8.

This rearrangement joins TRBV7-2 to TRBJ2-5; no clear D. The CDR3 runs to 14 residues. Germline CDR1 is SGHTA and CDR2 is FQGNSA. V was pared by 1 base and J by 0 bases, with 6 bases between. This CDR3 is CASSLVRNQETQYF. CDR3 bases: TGTGCCAGCAGCTTAGTACGTAACCAAGAGACCCAGTACTTC.

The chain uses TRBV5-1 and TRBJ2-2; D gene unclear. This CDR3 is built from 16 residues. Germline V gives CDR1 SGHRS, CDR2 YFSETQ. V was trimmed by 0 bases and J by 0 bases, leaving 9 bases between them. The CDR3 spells CASSLASGANTGELFF. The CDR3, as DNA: TGCGCCAGCAGCTTGGCCTCTGGGGCGAACACCGGGGAGCTGTTTTTT.

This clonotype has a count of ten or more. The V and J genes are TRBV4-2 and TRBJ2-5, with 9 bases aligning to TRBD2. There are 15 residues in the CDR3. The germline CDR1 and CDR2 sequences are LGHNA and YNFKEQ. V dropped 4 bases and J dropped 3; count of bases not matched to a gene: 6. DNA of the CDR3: TGTGCCAGCAGCCCACGACTAGCGGAGGAAGAGACCCAGTACTTC. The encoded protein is CASSPRLAEEETQYF.

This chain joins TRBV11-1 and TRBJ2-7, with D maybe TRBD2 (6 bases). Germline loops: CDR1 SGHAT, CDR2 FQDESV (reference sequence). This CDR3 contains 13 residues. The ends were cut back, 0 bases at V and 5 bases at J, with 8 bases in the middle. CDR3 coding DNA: TGTGCCAGCAGCTTAGCACTAGCCAACGAGCAGTACTTC. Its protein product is CASSLALANEQYF.

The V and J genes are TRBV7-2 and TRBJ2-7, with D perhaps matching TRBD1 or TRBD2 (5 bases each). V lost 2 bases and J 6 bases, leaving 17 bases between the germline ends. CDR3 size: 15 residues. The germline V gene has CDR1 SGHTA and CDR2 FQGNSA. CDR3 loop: CASSLWVERGSEQYF. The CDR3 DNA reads TGTGCCAGCAGCTTATGGGTTGAGAGGGGCAGCGAGCAGTACTTC.

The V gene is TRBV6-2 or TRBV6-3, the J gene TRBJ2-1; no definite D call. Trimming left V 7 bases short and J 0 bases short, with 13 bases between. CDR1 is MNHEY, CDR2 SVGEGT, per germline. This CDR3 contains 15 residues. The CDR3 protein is CASNTPSTSYNEQFF. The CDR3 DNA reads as TGTGCCAGCAATACCCCGAGTACCTCCTACAATGAGCAGTTCTTC.

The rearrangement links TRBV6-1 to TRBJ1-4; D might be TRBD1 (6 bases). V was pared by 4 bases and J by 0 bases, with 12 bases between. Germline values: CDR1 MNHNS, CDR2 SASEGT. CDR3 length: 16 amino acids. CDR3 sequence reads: CASSAGQPATNEKLFF. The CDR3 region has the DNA TGTGCCAGCAGTGCCGGACAGCCTGCAACTAATGAAAAACTGTTTTTT.

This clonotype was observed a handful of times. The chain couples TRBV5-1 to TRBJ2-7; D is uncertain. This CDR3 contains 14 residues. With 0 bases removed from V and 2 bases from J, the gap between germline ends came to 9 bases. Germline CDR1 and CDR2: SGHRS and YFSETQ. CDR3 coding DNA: TGCGCCAGCAGCTTGGGTGGGAATCCCTACGAGCAGTACTTC. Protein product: CASSLGGNPYEQYF.

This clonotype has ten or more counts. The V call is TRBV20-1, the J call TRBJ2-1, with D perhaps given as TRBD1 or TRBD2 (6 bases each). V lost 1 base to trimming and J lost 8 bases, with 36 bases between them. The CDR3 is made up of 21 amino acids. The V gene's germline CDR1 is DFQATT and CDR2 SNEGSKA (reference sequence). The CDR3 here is CSARGGADQVTLSPRWYEQFF. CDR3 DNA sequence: TGCAGTGCTAGAGGGGGGGCAGACCAGGTCACCTTATCCCCACGTTGGTATGAGCAGTTCTTC.

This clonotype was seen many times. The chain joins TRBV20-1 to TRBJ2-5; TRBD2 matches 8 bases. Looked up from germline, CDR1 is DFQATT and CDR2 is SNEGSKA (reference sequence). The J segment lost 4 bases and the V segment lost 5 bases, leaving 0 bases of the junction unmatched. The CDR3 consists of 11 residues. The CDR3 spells CSALAGETQYF. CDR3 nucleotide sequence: TGCAGTGCTCTAGCGGGAGAGACCCAGTACTTC.

The CDR3 region is CATRRWQENQETQYF. The CDR3 DNA sequence: TGTGCCACCCGCAGATGGCAGGAAAATCAAGAGACCCAGTACTTC. The V call is TRBV2, the J call TRBJ2-5; D ambiguous. The CDR3 is 15 amino acids. Germline V gives CDR1 SNHLY, CDR2 FYNNEI. Deletions cut 10 bases from V and 2 bases from J, with 20 bases between.

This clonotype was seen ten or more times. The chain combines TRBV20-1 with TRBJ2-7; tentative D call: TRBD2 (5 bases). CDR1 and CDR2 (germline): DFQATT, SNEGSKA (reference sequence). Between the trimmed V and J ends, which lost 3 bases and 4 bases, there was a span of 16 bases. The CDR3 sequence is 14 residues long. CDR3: CSASGGQRPYEQYF. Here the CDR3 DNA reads TGCAGTGCTAGCGGAGGCCAGCGGCCTTACGAGCAGTACTTC.

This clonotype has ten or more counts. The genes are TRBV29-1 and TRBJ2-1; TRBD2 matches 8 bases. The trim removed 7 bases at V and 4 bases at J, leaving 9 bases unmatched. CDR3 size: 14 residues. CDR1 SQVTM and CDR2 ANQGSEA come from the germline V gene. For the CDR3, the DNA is TGCAGCGATACGGGACTAGGGGGGTACAATGAGCAGTTCTTC. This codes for CSDTGLGGYNEQFF.

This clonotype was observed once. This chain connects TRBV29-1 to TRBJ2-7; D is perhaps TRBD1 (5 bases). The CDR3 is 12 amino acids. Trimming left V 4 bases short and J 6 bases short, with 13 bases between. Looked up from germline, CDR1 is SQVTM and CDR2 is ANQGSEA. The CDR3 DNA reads TGCAGCGTTGGTCAGGGTCGGGTCGAGCAGTACTTC. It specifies CSVGQGRVEQYF.

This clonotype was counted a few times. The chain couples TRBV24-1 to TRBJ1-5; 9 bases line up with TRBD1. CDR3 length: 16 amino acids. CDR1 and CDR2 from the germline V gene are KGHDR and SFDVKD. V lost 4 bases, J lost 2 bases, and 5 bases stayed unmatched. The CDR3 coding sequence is TGTGCCACCAGTGACAGGACAGGGGACGGCAATCAGCCCCAGCATTTT. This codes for CATSDRTGDGNQPQHF.

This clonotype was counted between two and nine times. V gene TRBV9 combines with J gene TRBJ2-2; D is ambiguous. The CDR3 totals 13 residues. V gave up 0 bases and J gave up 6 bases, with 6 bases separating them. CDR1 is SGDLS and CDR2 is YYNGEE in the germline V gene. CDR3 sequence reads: CASSVVRAGELFF. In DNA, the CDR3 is TGTGCCAGCAGCGTAGTACGGGCCGGGGAGCTGTTTTTT.

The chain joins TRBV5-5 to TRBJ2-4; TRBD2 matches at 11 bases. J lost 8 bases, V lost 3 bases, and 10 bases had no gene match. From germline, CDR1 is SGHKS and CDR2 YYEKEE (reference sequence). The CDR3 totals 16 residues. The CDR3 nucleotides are TGTGCCAGCAGCTGGGATAGCGGGAGGGCCGTAGACATTCAGTACTTC. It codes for CASSWDSGRAVDIQYF.

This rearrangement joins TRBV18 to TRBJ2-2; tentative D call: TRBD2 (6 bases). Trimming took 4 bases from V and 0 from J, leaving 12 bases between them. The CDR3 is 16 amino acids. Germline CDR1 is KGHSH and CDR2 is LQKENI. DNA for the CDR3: TGTGCCAGCTCACGACGGGACTCCGCGAACACCGGGGAGCTGTTTTTT. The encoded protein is CASSRRDSANTGELFF.

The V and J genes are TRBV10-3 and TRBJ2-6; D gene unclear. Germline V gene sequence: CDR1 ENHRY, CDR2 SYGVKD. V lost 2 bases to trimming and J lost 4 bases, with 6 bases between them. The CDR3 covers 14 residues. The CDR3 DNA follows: TGTGCCATCAGTGAGGGTGGCGGGGCCAACGTCCTGACTTTC. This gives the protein CAISEGGGANVLTF.

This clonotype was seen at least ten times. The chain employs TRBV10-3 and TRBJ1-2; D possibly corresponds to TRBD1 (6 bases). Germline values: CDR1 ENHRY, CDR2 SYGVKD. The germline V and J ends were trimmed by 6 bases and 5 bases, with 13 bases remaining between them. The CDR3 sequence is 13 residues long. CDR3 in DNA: TGTGCCATCAGCCCGGGGGGCACGTATGGCTACACCTTC. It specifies CAISPGGTYGYTF.

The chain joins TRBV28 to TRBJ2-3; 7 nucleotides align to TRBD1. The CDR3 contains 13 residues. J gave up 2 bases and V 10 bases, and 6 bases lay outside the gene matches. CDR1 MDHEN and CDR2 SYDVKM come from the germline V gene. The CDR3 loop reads CAMRGPNTDTQYF. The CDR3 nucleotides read TGTGCCATGAGGGGGCCGAACACAGATACGCAGTATTTT. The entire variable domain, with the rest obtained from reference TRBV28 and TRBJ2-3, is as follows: DVKVTQSSRYLVKRTGEKVFLECVQDMDHENMFWYRQDPGLGLRLIYFSYDVKMKEKGDIPEGYSVSREKKERFSLILESASTNQTSMYLCAMRGPNTDTQYFGPGTRLTVL.

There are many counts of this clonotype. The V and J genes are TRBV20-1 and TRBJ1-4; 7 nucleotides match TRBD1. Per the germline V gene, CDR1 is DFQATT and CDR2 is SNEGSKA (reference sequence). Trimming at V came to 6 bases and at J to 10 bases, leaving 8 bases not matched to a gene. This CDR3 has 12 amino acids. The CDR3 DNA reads TGCAGTGCGAGACAGGGTGAAGGAAAACTGTTTTTT. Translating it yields CSARQGEGKLFF.

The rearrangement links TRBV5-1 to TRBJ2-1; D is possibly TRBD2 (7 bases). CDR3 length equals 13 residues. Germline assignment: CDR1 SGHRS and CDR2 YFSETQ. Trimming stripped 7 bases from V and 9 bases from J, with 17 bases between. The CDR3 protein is CASGRGAQSEQFF. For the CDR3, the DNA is TGCGCCAGCGGTCGGGGGGCGCAAAGTGAGCAGTTCTTC.

The CDR3 loop reads CSASRPGWETKNIQYF. Written as DNA, the CDR3 is TGCAGTGCTAGCCGCCCGGGGTGGGAGACCAAAAACATTCAGTACTTC. This chain joins TRBV20-1 and TRBJ2-4; D possibly corresponds to TRBD2 (5 bases). CDR3 length equals 16 residues. CDR1 is DFQATT, CDR2 SNEGSKA, per germline (reference sequence). Trimming stripped 3 bases from V and 2 bases from J, with 17 bases between.

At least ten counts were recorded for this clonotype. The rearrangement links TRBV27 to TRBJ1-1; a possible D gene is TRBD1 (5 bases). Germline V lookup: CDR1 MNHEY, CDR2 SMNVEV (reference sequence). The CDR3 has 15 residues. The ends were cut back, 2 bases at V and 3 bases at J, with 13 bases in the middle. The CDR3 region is CASSLEGYGDTEAFF. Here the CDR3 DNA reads TGTGCCAGCAGTTTAGAGGGGTATGGGGACACTGAAGCTTTCTTT.

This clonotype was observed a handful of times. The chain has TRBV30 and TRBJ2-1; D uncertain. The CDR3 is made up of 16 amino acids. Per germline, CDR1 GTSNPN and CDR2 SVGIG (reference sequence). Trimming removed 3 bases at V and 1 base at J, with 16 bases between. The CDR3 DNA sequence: TGTGCCTGGAGGGGTGTAGGCTTGCCGTCCTACAATGAGCAGTTCTTC. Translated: CAWRGVGLPSYNEQFF.